Shown below are 9 T cell receptor beta chains from a single sample sequenced in a study of identical twins. TCRdb called the 5' RACE reads again in MiXCR, with one record for every CDR3 protein. The repertoire includes about 340,000 distinct CDR3 sequences, 9% of them detected once, and more than 8% sits in the top ten. Material for sequencing was naive T cells sorted from blood. These receptor sequences come from a woman in her forties or fifties in good health.

In this sample, this clonotype turned up many times. The V and J genes are TRBV5-1 and TRBJ2-3; 8 bases are a match to TRBD2. After removal of 3 bases from V and 3 bases from J, the junction contained 3 bases not matched to a gene. The CDR3 totals 14 residues. Per the germline V gene, CDR1 is SGHRS and CDR2 is YFSETQ. CDR3 in DNA: TGCGCCAGCAGCTGGAGCGGGAGTACAGATACGCAGTATTTT. This gives the protein CASSWSGSTDTQYF.

This clonotype was seen ten or more times. The J gene is TRBJ2-1, the V gene TRBV7-8; 8 bases agree with TRBD2. The CDR3 has 16 amino acids. V lost 1 base, J lost 7 bases, and 9 bases stayed unmatched. The germline V gene encodes CDR1 SGHVS and CDR2 FQNEAQ. The CDR3 nucleotides are TGTGCCAGCAGCTTAGGCGGCCTAGCGGGCCGGAATGAGCAGTTCTTC. Its translation: CASSLGGLAGRNEQFF.

This clonotype was recorded at least ten times. The V call is TRBV28, the J call TRBJ2-5, with D perhaps matching TRBD2 (6 bases). The CDR3 is made up of 12 amino acids. V lost 10 bases and J 5 bases, leaving 14 bases between the germline ends. Germline V lookup: CDR1 MDHEN, CDR2 SYDVKM. CDR3 sequence: CAIWEAGETQYF. The CDR3 region has the DNA TGTGCCATTTGGGAGGCCGGGGAGACCCAGTACTTC.

This clonotype has only a few counts. The rearrangement joins TRBV4-1 to TRBJ2-1; 11 positions match TRBD2. Germline lookup yields CDR1 MGHRA and CDR2 YSYEKL. The CDR3 is 16 amino acids. V lost 4 bases and J lost 16; bases outside the gene matches: 18. Here the CDR3 DNA reads TGCGCCAGCAGCCTTACCGTAGCGGGAGGGCCATCAATAAGCTTCTTC. It encodes CASSLTVAGGPSISFF.

This clonotype was detected only a few times. J is TRBJ2-1 and V is TRBV24-1, with 7 bases that match TRBD2. The V and J ends lost 3 bases and 2 bases, in that order; junction bases with no gene match: 6. Germline loops: CDR1 KGHDR, CDR2 SFDVKD. CDR3 length: 16 amino acids. CDR3 nucleotides: TGTGCCACCAGTGATCCCGGGACTACTACCTACAATGAGCAGTTCTTC. It is translated as CATSDPGTTTYNEQFF.

Ten or more counts support this clonotype. The chain employs TRBV20-1 and TRBJ2-3; D possibly corresponds to TRBD1 (6 bases). The germline V gene has CDR1 DFQATT and CDR2 SNEGSKA (reference sequence). The length of the CDR3 is 17 residues. Trimming shortened V by 6 bases and J by 0 bases, and 22 bases separated the two germline ends. In nucleotides, the CDR3 is TGCAGTGCCACTCCATGGGGGCACACTATTAGCACAGATACGCAGTATTTT. Translation: CSATPWGHTISTDTQYF.

The V and J genes are TRBV18 and TRBJ1-4; 7 bases match TRBD1. V dropped 5 bases and J dropped 8; count of bases not matched to a gene: 5. The CDR3 contains 13 residues. In germline, CDR1 is KGHSH, CDR2 LQKENI. The CDR3 region has the DNA TGTGCCAGCTCATACGACAGGGCCGAAAAACTGTTTTTT. This translates into CASSYDRAEKLFF.

At least ten counts were recorded for this clonotype. For the CDR3, the DNA is TGCGCCAGCAGTCTTCGTCGGGGGGCAACTGAAGCTTTCTTT. Translating gives CASSLRRGATEAFF. The chain has TRBV5-1 and TRBJ1-1; a possible D gene is TRBD1 (6 bases). V dropped 5 bases and J dropped 5 bases, with 16 bases sitting between them. Per germline, CDR1 SGHRS and CDR2 YFSETQ. The CDR3 has 14 amino acids.

V and J are TRBV20-1 and TRBJ2-1, with unresolved D. With 0 bases removed from V and 4 bases from J, the gap between germline ends came to 13 bases. Germline V gene sequence: CDR1 DFQATT, CDR2 SNEGSKA (reference sequence). The CDR3 has 15 amino acids. The CDR3 sequence: CSARDLGGGYNEQFF. The CDR3 DNA follows: TGCAGTGCTAGAGATCTCGGTGGCGGATACAATGAGCAGTTCTTC.